These 13 T cell receptor beta chains came from one sample sequenced in a study of regulatory T cells in long-lasting Graves disease. Time point denoted: newly diagnosed GD, antithyroid drugs for less than 3 months. Extracted PBMC RNA gave rise to the TCR library. The TCR beta library used iRepertoire HTBI primers with Arm-PCR amplification of CDR3. TCRdb redid the calling of the multiplex PCR reads with MiXCR, one entry per CDR3 protein. The table lists 500,000 or so distinct CDR3 sequences, under 20% of them singletons. The same specimen was also included in a second study, on T cells in Graves' hyperthyroidism and ophthalmopathy.

The sequences come from peripheral blood mononuclear cells (PBMCs), collected at new diagnosis, from a patient treated with antithyroid drugs. These receptor sequences come from a middle-aged man with Graves disease.

This clonotype was counted many times. CDR3 bases: TGTGCCTGGAGTCTGAGGACTAGCGGGAGTAACACCGGGGAGCTGTTTTTT. It encodes CAWSLRTSGSNTGELFF. The chain recombines TRBV30 with TRBJ2-2; 13 bases map to TRBD2. This CDR3 has 17 amino acids. Germline-derived CDR1 and CDR2 are GTSNPN and SVGIG (reference sequence). The V and J ends lost 2 bases and 2 bases, in that order; junction bases with no gene match: 5. Combining the CDR3 with reference TRBV30 and TRBJ2-2 gives the whole variable domain SQTIHQWPATLVQPVGSPLSLECTVEGTSNPNLYWYRQAAGRGLQLLFYSVGIGQISSEVPQNLSASRPQDRQFILSSKKLLLSDSGFYLCAWSLRTSGSNTGELFFGEGSRLTVL.

This clonotype has just a few counts. This rearrangement joins TRBV30 to TRBJ2-5; 7 bases line up with TRBD1. The CDR3 runs 15 residues. V lost 2 bases, J lost 1 base, and 7 bases stayed unmatched. Germline loops: CDR1 GTSNPN, CDR2 SVGIG (reference sequence). The CDR3 DNA is TGTGCCTGGAGTCCCGGACAGGTCGTCCAAGAGACCCAGTACTTC. Protein: CAWSPGQVVQETQYF.

V is TRBV20-1 and J is TRBJ2-2; D is possibly TRBD2 (5 bases). The CDR3 sequence is 14 residues long. Germline V gene sequence: CDR1 DFQATT, CDR2 SNEGSKA (reference sequence). Trimming removed 5 bases from V and 4 bases from J, with 14 bases in between. CDR3 region: CSAGVPRGTGELFF. The CDR3 nucleotides are TGCAGTGCTGGGGTTCCTCGGGGCACCGGGGAGCTGTTTTTT.

This clonotype was seen only a few times. This sequence may be a read error, since a much larger clone differs from it by one base. The rearrangement uses TRBV28 and TRBJ2-7, with 10 bases identical to TRBD2. The CDR3 extends over 17 amino acids. The germline V gene has CDR1 MDHEN and CDR2 SYDVKM. The V and J ends lost 5 bases and 2 bases, in that order; junction bases with no gene match: 12. The CDR3 protein is CASSPPHTSGDTYEQYF. In nucleotides, the CDR3 is TGTGCCAGCAGTCCCCCCCACACTAGCGGGGACACCTACGAGCAGTACTTC.

This clonotype was detected many times. The chain joins TRBV27 to TRBJ2-1, with D tentatively TRBD2 (5 bases). The length of the CDR3 is 14 residues. V was cut by 4 bases and J by 3 bases, with 10 bases left in between. From germline, CDR1 is MNHEY and CDR2 SMNVEV (reference sequence). The chain's CDR3 is CASSWSGNYNEQFF. As DNA, the CDR3 is TGTGCCAGCAGTTGGTCCGGGAACTACAATGAGCAGTTCTTC.

The chain has TRBV5-1 and TRBJ2-7, with TRBD1 as a possible D gene (6 bases). Between the trimmed V and J ends, which lost 0 bases and 3 bases, there was a span of 13 bases. The V gene's germline CDR1 is SGHRS and CDR2 YFSETQ. The CDR3 totals 15 residues. CDR3 DNA: TGCGCCAGCAGCTTGGGACAGCAAGGGGGCTACGAGCAGTACTTC. The encoded protein is CASSLGQQGGYEQYF.

This clonotype was picked up many times. The genes are TRBV30 and TRBJ2-3, with 7 bases matching TRBD1. The ends lost 0 bases at V and 2 bases at J; junction bases unmatched: 14. This CDR3 is 18 amino acids long. The germline gives CDR1 GTSNPN, CDR2 SVGIG (reference sequence). CDR3 residues: CAWSVRGLRLNTTDTQYF. CDR3 nucleotides: TGTGCCTGGAGTGTAAGGGGGCTGCGACTGAATACCACAGATACGCAGTATTTT.

The gene calls are TRBV20-1 and TRBJ2-1; D may be TRBD2 (5 bases). Matching the DNA end better, TRBJ2-7 makes the J call doubtful. The CDR3 is 13 amino acids. CDR1 is DFQATT, CDR2 SNEGSKA, per germline (reference sequence). CDR3 coding DNA: TGCAGTGCTAGAGTAGAGCGGCTCTACGAGCAGTACTTC. Protein product: CSARVERLYEQYF.

This clonotype was seen at least ten times. The gene calls are TRBV7-9 and TRBJ2-7; 7 bases align to TRBD1. This CDR3 is built from 15 residues. V shed 5 bases, J shed 3 bases, and the junction held 10 bases outside the gene matches. Germline values: CDR1 SEHNR, CDR2 FQNEAQ (reference sequence). The CDR3 protein is CASSLNPGQNYEQYF. CDR3 DNA sequence: TGTGCCAGCAGCCTCAATCCGGGACAGAACTACGAGCAGTACTTC.

This clonotype has a count of ten or more. The chain has TRBV7-2 and TRBJ2-1; TRBD2 might be the D (5 bases). Germline CDR1 SGHTA, CDR2 FQGNSA. The CDR3 spans 13 residues. V was cut by 5 bases and J by 15 bases, with 20 bases left in between. The CDR3 loop is CASSPQTRERPFF. The CDR3 bases are TGTGCCAGCAGCCCGCAAACGAGGGAAAGGCCGTTCTTC. Complete variable domain (other parts from reference TRBV7-2 and TRBJ2-1): GAGVSQSPSNKVTEKGKDVELRCDPISGHTALYWYRQSLGQGLEFLIYFQGNSAPDKSGLPSDRFSAERTGGSVSTLTIQRTQQEDSAVYLCASSPQTRERPFFGPGTRLTVL.

The V gene is TRBV28, the J gene TRBJ1-6, with no clear D. V was shortened by 4 bases and J by 9 bases, with 16 bases between the two germline ends. The CDR3 consists of 15 residues. CDR1 and CDR2 from the germline V gene are MDHEN and SYDVKM. CDR3 bases: TGTGCCAGCAGTTCCCCCGAAGGGCGGGCTTCACCCCTCCACTTT. Translation: CASSSPEGRASPLHF. The complete variable domain, with remaining parts taken from reference TRBV28 and TRBJ1-6, reads DVKVTQSSRYLVKRTGEKVFLECVQDMDHENMFWYRQDPGLGLRLIYFSYDVKMKEKGDIPEGYSVSREKKERFSLILESASTNQTSMYLCASSSPEGRASPLHFGNGTRLTVT.

At least ten counts were recorded for this clonotype. The V gene is TRBV3-1, the J gene TRBJ2-1; a possible D gene is TRBD2 (5 bases). There are 13 residues in the CDR3. Germline loops: CDR1 LGHDT, CDR2 YNNKEL (reference sequence). Deletions cut 1 base from V and 8 bases from J, with 9 bases between. The CDR3 sequence is CASSQGSGDEQFF. CDR3 coding DNA: TGTGCCAGCAGCCAAGGGAGCGGTGATGAGCAGTTCTTC.

In its sample, this clonotype was seen a few times. The chain links TRBV5-1 to TRBJ2-7, with 10 bases lining up with TRBD2. This CDR3 contains 15 residues. With V trimmed by 4 bases and J by 6 bases, 10 bases remained unmatched. From germline, CDR1 is SGHRS and CDR2 YFSETQ. The chain's CDR3 is CASSLSGGRSGEQYF. CDR3 bases: TGCGCCAGCAGCCTTAGCGGGGGGAGAAGCGGCGAGCAGTACTTC.